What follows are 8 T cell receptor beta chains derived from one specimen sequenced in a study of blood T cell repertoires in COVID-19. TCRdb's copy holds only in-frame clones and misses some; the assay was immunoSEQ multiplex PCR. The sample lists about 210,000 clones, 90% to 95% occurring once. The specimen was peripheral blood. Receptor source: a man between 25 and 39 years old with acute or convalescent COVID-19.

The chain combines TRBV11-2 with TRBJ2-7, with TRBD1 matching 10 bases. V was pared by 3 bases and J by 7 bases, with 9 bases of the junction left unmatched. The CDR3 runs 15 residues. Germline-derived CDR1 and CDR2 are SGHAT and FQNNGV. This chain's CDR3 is CASSFGDRGPSEQYF. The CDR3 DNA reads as TGTGCCAGCAGCTTTGGGGACAGGGGCCCCTCTGAGCAGTACTTC.

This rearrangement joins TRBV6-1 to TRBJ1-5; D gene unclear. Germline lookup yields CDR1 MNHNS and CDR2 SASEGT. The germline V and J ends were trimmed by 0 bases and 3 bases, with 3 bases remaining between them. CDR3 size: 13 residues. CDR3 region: CASSEAFNQPQHF. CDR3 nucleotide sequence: TGTGCCAGCAGTGAAGCCTTCAATCAGCCCCAGCATTTT.

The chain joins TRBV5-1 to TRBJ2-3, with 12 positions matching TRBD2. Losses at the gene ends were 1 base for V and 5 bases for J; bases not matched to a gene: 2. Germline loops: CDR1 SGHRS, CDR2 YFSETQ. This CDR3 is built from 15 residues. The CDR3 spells CASSLTSGRQDTQYF. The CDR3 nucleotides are TGCGCCAGCAGCTTGACTAGCGGGAGGCAAGATACGCAGTATTTT.

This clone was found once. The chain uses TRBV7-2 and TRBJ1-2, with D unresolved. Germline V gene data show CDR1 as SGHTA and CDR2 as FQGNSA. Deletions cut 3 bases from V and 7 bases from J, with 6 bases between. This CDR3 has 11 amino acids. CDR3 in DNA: TGTGCCAGCAGCTTCCAGGCTGGCTACACCTTC. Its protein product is CASSFQAGYTF.

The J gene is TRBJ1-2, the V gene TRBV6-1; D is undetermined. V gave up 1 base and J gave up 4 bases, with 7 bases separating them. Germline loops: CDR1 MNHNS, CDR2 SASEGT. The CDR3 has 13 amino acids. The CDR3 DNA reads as TGTGCCAGCAGTGAAGGGCCGCTCTATGGCTACACCTTC. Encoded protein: CASSEGPLYGYTF.

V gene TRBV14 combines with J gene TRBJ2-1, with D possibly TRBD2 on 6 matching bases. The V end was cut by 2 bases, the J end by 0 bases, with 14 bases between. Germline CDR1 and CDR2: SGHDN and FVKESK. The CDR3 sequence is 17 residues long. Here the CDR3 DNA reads TGTGCCAGCAGCCAATACATGGGACTTACCTCCTACAATGAGCAGTTCTTC. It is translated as CASSQYMGLTSYNEQFF.

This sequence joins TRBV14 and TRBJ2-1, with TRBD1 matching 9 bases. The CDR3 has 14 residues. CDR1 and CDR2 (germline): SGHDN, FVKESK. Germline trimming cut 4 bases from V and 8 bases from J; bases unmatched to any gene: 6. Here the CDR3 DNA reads TGTGCCAGCAGCCCCAGGGACAGGGTCGATGAGCAGTTCTTC. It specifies CASSPRDRVDEQFF. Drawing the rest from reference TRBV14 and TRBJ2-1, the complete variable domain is EAGVTQFPSHSVIEKGQTVTLRCDPISGHDNLYWYRRVMGKEIKFLLHFVKESKQDESGMPNNRFLAERTGGTYSTLKVQPAELEDSGVYFCASSPRDRVDEQFFGPGTRLTVL.

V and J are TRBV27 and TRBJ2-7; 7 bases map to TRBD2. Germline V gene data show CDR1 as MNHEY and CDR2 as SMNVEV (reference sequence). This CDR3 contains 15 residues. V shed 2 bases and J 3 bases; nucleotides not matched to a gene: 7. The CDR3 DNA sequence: TGTGCCAGCAGTTTAGCGGCTAGCGGACTCTACGAGCAGTACTTC. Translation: CASSLAASGLYEQYF.